This TCR beta chain was sequenced during a study of shared clonotypes between healthy human individuals. Researchers divided each subset's genomic DNA evenly across several immunoSEQ plates. TCRdb keeps only in-frame clones here, not all; method: immunoSEQ multiplex PCR. The data contain about 680,000 clones, approximately 73% of them seen just once; the ten biggest clones take up around 2%. The CDR3 has 14 residues. With V trimmed by 6 bases and J by 3 bases, 5 bases remained unmatched. Germline V gives CDR1 MDHEN, CDR2 SYDVKM. This clone was counted only a few times. Other DNA variants within this sample encode the same CDR3.

The genes are TRBV28 and TRBJ2-5; 9 bases map to TRBD1. Material: memory CD4+ T cells sorted from blood. Indicated subset: CD45RA-negative fraction. The sequence was collected from a woman in her 30s in good health. The CDR3 nucleotides read TGTGCCAGCAGCAGGACAGGGGTGGAAGAGACCCAGTACTTC. It encodes CASSRTGVEETQYF.